A single sample is the source of the 12 T cell receptor beta chains below, sequenced in a study of T cell responses to AZD1222 COVID-19 vaccine (dated by TCRdb to the early 2020s). Explained via the paper, the time point label denotes: baseline before first vaccination. Libraries were constructed by the immunoSEQ multiplex PCR assay. TCRdb took this table from immuneACCESS and kept in-frame rearrangements with V and J called. Such tables lack part of the clones; where checked against another copy, unresolved V genes explain under half of the gap, and the rest is unexplained. The sample contains 200,000 or so clones, 90% to 95% of them found a single time. The top ten constitute approximately 9.6% of the sample. Specimen: peripheral blood, collected on day 0 of AZD1222 vaccination. The receptors stem from an adult in good health.

The rearrangement links TRBV2 to TRBJ2-5; possibly TRBD1 for D (5 bases). The CDR3 is 15 amino acids. The germline CDR1 and CDR2 sequences are SNHLY and FYNNEI. V lost 4 bases, J lost 5 bases, and 17 bases lay in between. The CDR3 coding sequence is TGTGCCAGCAGTGTATTCCAGGGAAGGCTCGAGACCCAGTACTTC. This translates into CASSVFQGRLETQYF.

The chain combines TRBV28 with TRBJ1-5; unclear D gene. Per germline, CDR1 MDHEN and CDR2 SYDVKM. Between the trimmed V and J ends, which lost 6 bases and 3 bases, there was a span of 12 bases. This CDR3 region has 14 residues. CDR3 protein: CASRPGRANQPQHF. CDR3 coding DNA: TGTGCCAGCAGACCTGGACGGGCCAATCAGCCCCAGCATTTT.

The chain employs TRBV28 and TRBJ2-7; 8 nucleotides match TRBD2. This CDR3 has 15 amino acids. Germline V gene lookup returns CDR1 MDHEN and CDR2 SYDVKM. V dropped 5 bases and J dropped 3; count of bases not matched to a gene: 9. CDR3 sequence (DNA): TGTGCCAGCAGTCCTCTAGCGGGCGGATTCTACGAGCAGTACTTC. Protein: CASSPLAGGFYEQYF.

The chain uses TRBV28 and TRBJ1-5; D is possibly TRBD1 (6 bases). Germline CDR1 reads MDHEN; CDR2 reads SYDVKM. V was clipped by 3 bases and J by 4 bases, with 13 bases between them. There are 15 residues in the CDR3. CDR3 protein: CASSFTGGGNQPQHF. CDR3 in DNA: TGTGCCAGCAGTTTTACGGGGGGCGGTAATCAGCCCCAGCATTTT.

CDR3 sequence: CASSEGGRATYEQYF. The CDR3 bases are TGTGCCAGCAGTGAAGGGGGCAGGGCTACCTACGAGCAGTACTTC. The chain carries TRBV6-1 and TRBJ2-7; tentatively, D is TRBD1 (5 bases). Trimming shortened V by 1 base and J by 2 bases, and 12 bases separated the two germline ends. This CDR3 is 15 amino acids long. Germline lookup yields CDR1 MNHNS and CDR2 SASEGT.

For the CDR3, the DNA is TGCAGCGTTGCCCGGACAGGGAATAATGAAAAACTGTTTTTT. Protein: CSVARTGNNEKLFF. The rearrangement joins TRBV29-1 to TRBJ1-4; 8 bases map to TRBD1. This CDR3 is 14 amino acids long. V shed 4 bases and J 4 bases; nucleotides not matched to a gene: 5. Per germline, CDR1 SQVTM and CDR2 ANQGSEA. Full variable domain (remainder filled in from reference TRBV29-1 and TRBJ1-4): SAVISQKPSRDICQRGTSLTIQCQVDSQVTMMFWYRQQPGQSLTLIATANQGSEATYESGFVIDKFPISRPNLTFSTLTVSNMSPEDSSIYLCSVARTGNNEKLFFGSGTQLSVL.

The V and J genes are TRBV6-8 and TRBJ2-1; no definite D call. The CDR3 runs to 17 residues. Looked up from germline, CDR1 is MNHGY and CDR2 is SAAAGT. V lost 2 bases and J lost 0, with 14 bases in between. Here the CDR3 reads CASSYERGSSSYNEQFF. The CDR3 nucleotides are TGTGCCAGCAGTTACGAGAGAGGCTCGAGCTCCTACAATGAGCAGTTCTTC.

This sequence joins TRBV7-9 and TRBJ2-1; 9 bases line up with TRBD1. V shed 1 base and J 4 bases; nucleotides not matched to a gene: 8. The CDR3 has 17 residues. Germline assignment: CDR1 SEHNR and CDR2 FQNEAQ (reference sequence). The CDR3 protein is CASSLVGRDRVYNEQFF. CDR3 in DNA: TGTGCCAGCAGCTTAGTCGGTAGGGACAGGGTGTACAATGAGCAGTTCTTC.

The chain employs TRBV10-3 and TRBJ2-7; D is undetermined. The ends were cut back, 4 bases at V and 3 bases at J, with 10 bases in the middle. The germline V gene encodes CDR1 ENHRY and CDR2 SYGVKD. CDR3 length equals 13 residues. The CDR3 loop is CAISAFGSYEQYF. The CDR3 DNA reads TGTGCCATCAGTGCCTTCGGAAGCTACGAGCAGTACTTC.

The V and J genes are TRBV28 and TRBJ1-1, with D unclear. The CDR3 has 11 residues. V lost 8 bases, J lost 5 bases, and 9 bases lay in between. Germline V lookup: CDR1 MDHEN, CDR2 SYDVKM. The DNA for the CDR3 is TGTGCCAGCTTTACCGGAACTGAAGCTTTCTTT. Translated, it gives CASFTGTEAFF.

CDR3 bases: TGTGCCAGCAGCCAAGTGAGTCAGAGCGGGCAGTACTTC. Translation gives CASSQVSQSGQYF. The chain joins TRBV3-1 (or the pseudogene TRBV3-2) to TRBJ2-7; perhaps TRBD2 as D (5 bases). CDR1 is LGHDT, CDR2 YNNKEL, per germline (reference sequence). The CDR3 runs 13 residues. Trimming shortened V by 1 base and J by 9 bases, and 13 bases separated the two germline ends.

This chain links TRBV21-1 with TRBJ2-1; TRBD2, the D gene given by the table, was not confirmed from the DNA. TRBV21-1 counts as a pseudogene. This CDR3 contains 14 residues. The CDR3 reads CASSNKDCYNEQFF. The CDR3 region has the DNA TGTGCCAGCAGCAATAAGGACTGCTACAATGAGCAGTTCTTC.